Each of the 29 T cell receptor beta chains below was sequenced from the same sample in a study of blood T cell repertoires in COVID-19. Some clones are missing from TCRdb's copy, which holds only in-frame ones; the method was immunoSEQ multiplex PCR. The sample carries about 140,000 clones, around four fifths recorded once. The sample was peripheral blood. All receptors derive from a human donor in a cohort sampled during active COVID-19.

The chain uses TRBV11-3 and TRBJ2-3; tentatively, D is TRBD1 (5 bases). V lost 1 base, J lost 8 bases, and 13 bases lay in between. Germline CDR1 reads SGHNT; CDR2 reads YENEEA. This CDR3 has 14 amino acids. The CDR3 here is CASSLVGDMVTQYF. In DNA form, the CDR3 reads TGTGCCAGCAGCTTAGTAGGGGATATGGTTACGCAGTATTTT.

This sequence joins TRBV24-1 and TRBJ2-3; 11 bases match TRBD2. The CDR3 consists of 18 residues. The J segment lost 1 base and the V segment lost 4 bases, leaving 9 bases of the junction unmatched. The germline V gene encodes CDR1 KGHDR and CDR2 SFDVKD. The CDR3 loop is CATSDALTSGRGTDTQYF. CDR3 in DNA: TGTGCCACCAGTGACGCTCTTACTAGCGGGAGAGGCACAGATACGCAGTATTTT.

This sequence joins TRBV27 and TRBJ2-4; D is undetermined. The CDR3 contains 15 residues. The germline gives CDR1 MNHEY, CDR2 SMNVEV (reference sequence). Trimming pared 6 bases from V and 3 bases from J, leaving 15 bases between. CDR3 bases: TGTGCCAGCAGACCTATAGAAGCCCACAAAAACATTCAGTACTTC. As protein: CASRPIEAHKNIQYF.

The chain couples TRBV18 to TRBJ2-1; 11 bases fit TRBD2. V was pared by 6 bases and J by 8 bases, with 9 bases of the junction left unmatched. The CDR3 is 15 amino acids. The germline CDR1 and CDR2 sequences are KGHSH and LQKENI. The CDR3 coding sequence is TGTGCCAGCTCGGGGGGGACTAGCGGCTTCCATGAGCAGTTCTTC. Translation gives CASSGGTSGFHEQFF.

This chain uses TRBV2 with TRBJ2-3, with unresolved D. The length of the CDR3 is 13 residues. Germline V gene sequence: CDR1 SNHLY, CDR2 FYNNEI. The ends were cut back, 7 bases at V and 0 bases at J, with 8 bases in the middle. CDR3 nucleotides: TGTGCCAGCACTGGCGGTAGCACAGATACGCAGTATTTT. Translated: CASTGGSTDTQYF.

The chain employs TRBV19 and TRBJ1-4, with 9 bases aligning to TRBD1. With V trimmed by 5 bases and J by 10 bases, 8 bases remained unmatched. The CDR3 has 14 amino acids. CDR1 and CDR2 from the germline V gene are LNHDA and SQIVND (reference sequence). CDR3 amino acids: CASSWGQGEPKLFF. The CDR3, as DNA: TGTGCCAGTAGTTGGGGACAGGGAGAGCCAAAACTGTTTTTT. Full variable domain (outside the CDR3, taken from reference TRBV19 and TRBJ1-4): DGGITQSPKYLFRKEGQNVTLSCEQNLNHDAMYWYRQDPGQGLRLIYYSQIVNDFQKGDIAEGYSVSREKKESFPLTVTSAQKNPTAFYLCASSWGQGEPKLFFGSGTQLSVL.

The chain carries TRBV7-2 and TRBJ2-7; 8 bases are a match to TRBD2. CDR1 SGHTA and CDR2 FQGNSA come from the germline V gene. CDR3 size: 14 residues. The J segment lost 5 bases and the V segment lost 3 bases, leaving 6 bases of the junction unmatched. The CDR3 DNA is TGTGCCAGCAGCTTTGACGGGAGGGCCAACGAGCAGTACTTC. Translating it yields CASSFDGRANEQYF.

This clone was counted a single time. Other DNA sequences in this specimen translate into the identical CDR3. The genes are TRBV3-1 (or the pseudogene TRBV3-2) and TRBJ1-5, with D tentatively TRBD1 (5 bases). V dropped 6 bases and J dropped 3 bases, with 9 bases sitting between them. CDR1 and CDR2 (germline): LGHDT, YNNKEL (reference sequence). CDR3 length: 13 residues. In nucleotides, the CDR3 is TGTGCCAGCAGTCGGGGGGACAATCAGCCCCAGCATTTT. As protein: CASSRGDNQPQHF.

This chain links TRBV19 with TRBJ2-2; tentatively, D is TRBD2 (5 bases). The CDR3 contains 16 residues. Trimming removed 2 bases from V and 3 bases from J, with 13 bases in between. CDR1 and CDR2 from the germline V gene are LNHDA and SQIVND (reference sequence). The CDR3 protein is CASSILVVGDTGELFF. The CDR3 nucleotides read TGTGCCAGTAGTATATTAGTGGTGGGAGACACCGGGGAGCTGTTTTTT.

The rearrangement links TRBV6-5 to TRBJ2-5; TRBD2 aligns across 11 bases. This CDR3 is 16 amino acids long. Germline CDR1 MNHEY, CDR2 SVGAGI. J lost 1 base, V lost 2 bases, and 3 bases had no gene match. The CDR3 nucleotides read TGTGCCAGCAGTTACCCCGGGACTAGCGGCCAAGAGACCCAGTACTTC. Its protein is CASSYPGTSGQETQYF.

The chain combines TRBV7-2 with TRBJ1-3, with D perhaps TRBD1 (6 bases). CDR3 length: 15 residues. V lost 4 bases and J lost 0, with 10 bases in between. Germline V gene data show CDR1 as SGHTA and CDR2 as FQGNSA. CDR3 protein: CASSWDILSGNTIYF. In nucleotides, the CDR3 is TGTGCCAGCAGCTGGGACATACTCTCTGGAAACACCATATATTTT.

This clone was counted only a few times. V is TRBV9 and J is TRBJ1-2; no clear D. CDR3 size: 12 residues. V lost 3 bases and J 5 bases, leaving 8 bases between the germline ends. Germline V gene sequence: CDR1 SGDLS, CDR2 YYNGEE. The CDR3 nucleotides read TGTGCCAGCAGCGACAACCCATATGGCTACACCTTC. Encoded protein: CASSDNPYGYTF.

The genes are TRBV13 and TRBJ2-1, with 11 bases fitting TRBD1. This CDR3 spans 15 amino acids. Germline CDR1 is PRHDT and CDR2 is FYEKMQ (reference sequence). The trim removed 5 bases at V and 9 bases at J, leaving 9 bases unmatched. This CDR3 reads CASSRDRGWKIEQFF. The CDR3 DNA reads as TGTGCCAGCAGCCGGGACAGGGGGTGGAAGATTGAGCAGTTCTTC.

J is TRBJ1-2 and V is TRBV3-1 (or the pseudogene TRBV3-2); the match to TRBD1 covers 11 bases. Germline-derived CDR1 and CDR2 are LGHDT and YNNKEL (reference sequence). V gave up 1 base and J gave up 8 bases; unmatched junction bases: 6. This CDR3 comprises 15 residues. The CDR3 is CASSQAGQGARGYTF. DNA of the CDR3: TGTGCCAGCAGCCAAGCCGGACAGGGGGCGAGGGGCTACACCTTC.

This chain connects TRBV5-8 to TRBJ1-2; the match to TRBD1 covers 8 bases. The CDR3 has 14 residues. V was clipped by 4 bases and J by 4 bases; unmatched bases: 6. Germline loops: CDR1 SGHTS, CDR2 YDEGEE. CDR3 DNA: TGTGCCAGCAGCGGACGGGACAGGCTCTATGGCTACACCTTC. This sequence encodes CASSGRDRLYGYTF.

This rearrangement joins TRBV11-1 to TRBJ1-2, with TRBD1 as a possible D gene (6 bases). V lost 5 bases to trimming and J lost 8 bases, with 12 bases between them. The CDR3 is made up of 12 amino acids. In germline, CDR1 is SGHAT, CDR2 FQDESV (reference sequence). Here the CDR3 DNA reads TGTGCCAGCAGCCCCGGGACAACCGGCTACACCTTC. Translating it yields CASSPGTTGYTF.

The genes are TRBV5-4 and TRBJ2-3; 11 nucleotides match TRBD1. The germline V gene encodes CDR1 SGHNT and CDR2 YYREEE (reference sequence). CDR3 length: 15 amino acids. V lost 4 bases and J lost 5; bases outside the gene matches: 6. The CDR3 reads CASSTGQGALDTQYF. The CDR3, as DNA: TGTGCCAGCAGCACCGGACAGGGGGCTTTAGATACGCAGTATTTT. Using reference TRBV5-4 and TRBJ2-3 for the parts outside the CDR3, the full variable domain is ETGVTQSPTHLIKTRGQQVTLRCSSQSGHNTVSWYQQALGQGPQFIFQYYREEENGRGNFPPRFSGLQFPNYSSELNVNALELDDSALYLCASSTGQGALDTQYFGPGTRLTVL.

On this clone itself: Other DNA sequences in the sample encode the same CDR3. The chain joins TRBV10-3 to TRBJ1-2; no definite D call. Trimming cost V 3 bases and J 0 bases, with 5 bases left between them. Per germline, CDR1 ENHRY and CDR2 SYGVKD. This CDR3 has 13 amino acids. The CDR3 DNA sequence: TGTGCCATCAGTGAACAGACTAACTATGGCTACACCTTC. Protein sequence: CAISEQTNYGYTF.

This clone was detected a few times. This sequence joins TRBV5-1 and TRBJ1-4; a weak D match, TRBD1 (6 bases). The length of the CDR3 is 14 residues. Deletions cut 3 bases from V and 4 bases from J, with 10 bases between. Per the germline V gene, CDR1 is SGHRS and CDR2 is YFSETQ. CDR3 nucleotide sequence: TGCGCCAGCAGCTCGCAGGGGAATAATGAAAAACTGTTTTTT. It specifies CASSSQGNNEKLFF.

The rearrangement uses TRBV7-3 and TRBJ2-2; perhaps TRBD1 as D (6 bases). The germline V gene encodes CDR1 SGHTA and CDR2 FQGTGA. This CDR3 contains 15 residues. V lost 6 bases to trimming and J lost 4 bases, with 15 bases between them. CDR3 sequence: CASSFGRGSTGELFF. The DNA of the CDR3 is TGTGCCAGCAGTTTCGGCAGGGGTAGCACCGGGGAGCTGTTTTTT. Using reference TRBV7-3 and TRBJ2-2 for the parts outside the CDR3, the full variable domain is GAGVSQTPSNKVTEKGKYVELRCDPISGHTALYWYRQSLGQGPEFLIYFQGTGAADDSGLPNDRFFAVRPEGSVSTLKIQRTERGDSAVYLCASSFGRGSTGELFFGEGSRLTVL.

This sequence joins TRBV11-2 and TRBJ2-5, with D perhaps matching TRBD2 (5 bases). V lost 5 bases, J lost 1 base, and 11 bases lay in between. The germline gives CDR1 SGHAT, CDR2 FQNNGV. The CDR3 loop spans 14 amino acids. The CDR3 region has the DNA TGTGCCAGCAGCCCAGGACTTAGCCAAGAGACCCAGTACTTC. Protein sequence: CASSPGLSQETQYF.

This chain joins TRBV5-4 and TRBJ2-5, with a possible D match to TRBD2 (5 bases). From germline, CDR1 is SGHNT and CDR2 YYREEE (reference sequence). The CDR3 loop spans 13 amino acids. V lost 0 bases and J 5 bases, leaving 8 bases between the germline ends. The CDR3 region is CASSLAQRETQYF. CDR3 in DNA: TGTGCCAGCAGCTTGGCACAGCGGGAGACCCAGTACTTC.

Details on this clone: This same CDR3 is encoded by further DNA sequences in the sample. This CDR3 reads CASSPSRGNQPQHF. The CDR3 bases are TGTGCCAGCTCACCATCCAGGGGCAATCAGCCCCAGCATTTT. The V and J genes are TRBV18 and TRBJ1-5; D might be TRBD1 (5 bases). The CDR3 totals 14 residues. Germline assignment: CDR1 KGHSH and CDR2 LQKENI. V was pared by 2 bases and J by 2 bases, with 7 bases between.

CDR3: CASSAGQGGYEQYF. The CDR3 region has the DNA TGTGCCAGCAGCGCGGGACAGGGAGGCTACGAGCAGTACTTC. V and J are TRBV9 and TRBJ2-7, with 9 bases matching TRBD1. In germline, CDR1 is SGDLS, CDR2 YYNGEE. The CDR3 is 14 amino acids. V shed 3 bases and J 3 bases; nucleotides not matched to a gene: 4.

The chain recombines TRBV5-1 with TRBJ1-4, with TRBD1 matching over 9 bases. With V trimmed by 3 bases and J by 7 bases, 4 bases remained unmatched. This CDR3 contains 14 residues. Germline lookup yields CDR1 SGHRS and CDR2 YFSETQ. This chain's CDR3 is CASSSGQGSEKLFF. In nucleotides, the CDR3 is TGCGCCAGCAGCTCGGGACAGGGAAGTGAAAAACTGTTTTTT.

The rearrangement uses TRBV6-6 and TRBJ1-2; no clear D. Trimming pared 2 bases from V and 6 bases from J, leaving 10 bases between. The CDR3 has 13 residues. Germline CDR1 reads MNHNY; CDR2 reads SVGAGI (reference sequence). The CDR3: CASSYGRSDGYTF. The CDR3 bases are TGTGCCAGCAGTTACGGGAGATCGGATGGCTACACCTTC.

CDR3 sequence reads: CAWSPLLWRANEQFF. CDR3 sequence (DNA): TGTGCCTGGAGTCCTTTGTTGTGGAGAGCAAACGAGCAGTTCTTC. The chain joins TRBV30 to TRBJ2-1, with D hard to call. V was trimmed by 2 bases and J by 10 bases, leaving 21 bases between them. The length of the CDR3 is 15 residues. Germline V gives CDR1 GTSNPN, CDR2 SVGIG (reference sequence). Together with reference TRBV30 and TRBJ2-1, the CDR3 gives the full variable domain: SQTIHQWPATLVQPVGSPLSLECTVEGTSNPNLYWYRQAAGRGLQLLFYSVGIGQISSEVPQNLSASRPQDRQFILSSKKLLLSDSGFYLCAWSPLLWRANEQFFGPGTRLTVL.

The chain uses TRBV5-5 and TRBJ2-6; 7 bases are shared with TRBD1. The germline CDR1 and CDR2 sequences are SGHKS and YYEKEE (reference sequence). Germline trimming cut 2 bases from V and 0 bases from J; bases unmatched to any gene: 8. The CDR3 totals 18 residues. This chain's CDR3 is CASSFRQGGNSGANVLTF. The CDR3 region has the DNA TGTGCCAGCAGCTTCAGACAGGGTGGCAACTCTGGGGCCAACGTCCTGACTTTC.

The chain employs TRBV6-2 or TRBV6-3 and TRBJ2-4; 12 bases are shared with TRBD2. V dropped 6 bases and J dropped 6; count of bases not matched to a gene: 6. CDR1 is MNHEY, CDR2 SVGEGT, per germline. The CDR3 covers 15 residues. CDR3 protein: CASSLAGGGGNIQYF. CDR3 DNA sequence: TGTGCCAGCAGCCTAGCGGGAGGGGGGGGAAACATTCAGTACTTC.